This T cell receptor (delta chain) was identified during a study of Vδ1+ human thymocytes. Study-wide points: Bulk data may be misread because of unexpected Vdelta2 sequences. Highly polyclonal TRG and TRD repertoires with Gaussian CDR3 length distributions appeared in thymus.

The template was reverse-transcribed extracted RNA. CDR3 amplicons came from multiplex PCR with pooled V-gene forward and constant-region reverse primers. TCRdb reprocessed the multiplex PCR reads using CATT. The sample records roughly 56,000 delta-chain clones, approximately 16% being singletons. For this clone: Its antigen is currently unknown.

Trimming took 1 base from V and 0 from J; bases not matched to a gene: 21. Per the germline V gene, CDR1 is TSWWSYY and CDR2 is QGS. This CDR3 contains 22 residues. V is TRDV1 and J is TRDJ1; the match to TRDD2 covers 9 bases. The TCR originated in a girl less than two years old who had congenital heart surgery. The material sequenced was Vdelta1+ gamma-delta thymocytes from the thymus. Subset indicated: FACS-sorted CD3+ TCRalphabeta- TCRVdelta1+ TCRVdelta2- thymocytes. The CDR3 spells CALGEPVLPTFPGAKYTDKLIF. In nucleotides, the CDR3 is TGTGCTCTTGGGGAACCTGTCCTTCCTACGTTTCCGGGGGCCAAGTACACCGATAAACTCATCTTT.